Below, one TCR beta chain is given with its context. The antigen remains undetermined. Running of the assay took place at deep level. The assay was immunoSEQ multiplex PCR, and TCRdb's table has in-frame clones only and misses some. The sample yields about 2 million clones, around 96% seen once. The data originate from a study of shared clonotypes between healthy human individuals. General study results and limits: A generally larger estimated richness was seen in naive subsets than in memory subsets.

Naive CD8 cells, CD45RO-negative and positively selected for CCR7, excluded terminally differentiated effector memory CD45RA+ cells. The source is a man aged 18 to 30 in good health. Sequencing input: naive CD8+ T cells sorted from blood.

The CDR3 nucleotides are TGTGCCAGCAGTGAAACCTCGCGAGCTGGGTGGGAGACCCAGTACTTC. Residues: CASSETSRAGWETQYF. The gene calls are TRBV6-1 and TRBJ2-5; no reliable D call. The CDR3 covers 16 residues. Germline V lookup: CDR1 MNHNS, CDR2 SASEGT. Trimming took off 2 bases at V and 5 bases at J, with 18 bases between the two ends.